This entry concerns a single TCR beta chain. The data were obtained in a study of blood T cells in healthy people across ages. With 6 bases clipped from V and 5 bases from J, the junction kept 7 bases outside the gene matches. The CDR3 has 15 amino acids. Germline lookup yields CDR1 MNHNS and CDR2 SASEGT. A second about 6 to 11 cycle PCR used barcoded and J-beta primers. A 12-random-nucleotide template-switch adaptor tagged each cDNA molecule. MiXCR, applied by TCRdb to the 5' RACE reads, yields one record per CDR3 protein. The table includes hundreds of thousands of distinct CDR3 sequences, around 45% detected once.

The V gene is TRBV6-1, the J gene TRBJ2-2; 9 bases map to TRBD1. The sample comprised blood. This sequence was found in a man between 60 and 75 years old in good health. The CDR3 DNA sequence: TGTGCCAGCAGCGACGGACAGGGGCAGACCGGGGAGCTGTTTTTT. This gives the protein CASSDGQGQTGELFF.